A single sample is the source of the 30 T cell receptor beta chains below, sequenced in a study of blood T cells in healthy people across ages. PCR was performed a second time for about 7 to 11 cycles using a sample-barcoded 5' primer and a J-beta primer mix. TCRdb processed the 5' RACE reads anew with MiXCR; each CDR3 protein has one entry. The repertoire holds around 600,000 distinct CDR3 sequences, with around 48% as singletons. Sequencing used blood. Source of these receptors: a man older than 75 in good health.

This clonotype was counted between two and nine times. The chain couples TRBV20-1 to TRBJ2-7; the match to TRBD1 covers 8 bases. CDR1 and CDR2 (germline): DFQATT, SNEGSKA (reference sequence). CDR3 size: 14 residues. J gave up 7 bases and V 6 bases, and 14 bases lay outside the gene matches. The CDR3 protein is CSAKFPGTGAEQYF. CDR3 bases: TGCAGTGCCAAATTCCCTGGGACAGGAGCTGAGCAGTACTTC.

The gene calls are TRBV7-9 and TRBJ1-2, with D hard to call. This CDR3 is 11 amino acids long. V was shortened by 3 bases and J by 10 bases, with 9 bases between the two germline ends. Germline loops: CDR1 SEHNR, CDR2 FQNEAQ (reference sequence). CDR3 coding DNA: TGTGCCAGCAGCTTGGGCCGCTACTACACCTTC. It encodes CASSLGRYYTF.

V is TRBV27 and J is TRBJ2-7, with TRBD2 matching 10 bases. CDR3 size: 14 residues. Germline trimming cut 5 bases from V and 3 bases from J; bases unmatched to any gene: 4. CDR1 and CDR2 from the germline V gene are MNHEY and SMNVEV (reference sequence). In nucleotides, the CDR3 is TGTGCCAGCAGTGGACTAGCGGAGCACTACGAGCAGTACTTC. It translates to CASSGLAEHYEQYF.

The gene calls are TRBV7-9 and TRBJ1-1, with 10 bases fitting TRBD1. The CDR3 sequence is 13 residues long. The J segment lost 11 bases and the V segment lost 4 bases, leaving 7 bases of the junction unmatched. Germline V lookup: CDR1 SEHNR, CDR2 FQNEAQ (reference sequence). The CDR3 bases are TGTGCCAGCAGCTGGGGACAGGGGAAGGTCGCTTTCTTT. It codes for CASSWGQGKVAFF.

This clonotype has only a few counts. The chain links TRBV10-3 to TRBJ2-7, with a tentative D call TRBD1 (5 bases). V lost 0 bases to trimming and J lost 9 bases, with 15 bases between them. The CDR3 runs to 14 residues. The germline CDR1 and CDR2 sequences are ENHRY and SYGVKD. The CDR3: CAISESTQGLVQYF. In DNA form, the CDR3 reads TGTGCCATCAGTGAGTCGACCCAGGGCTTGGTGCAGTACTTC.

This clonotype was detected a few times. This chain joins TRBV5-1 and TRBJ2-1, with 10 bases fitting TRBD1. Germline CDR1 and CDR2: SGHRS and YFSETQ. The V and J ends lost 2 bases and 8 bases, in that order; junction bases with no gene match: 4. This CDR3 has 14 amino acids. The CDR3: CASSLRTGGHEQFF. CDR3 bases: TGCGCCAGCAGCTTAAGGACAGGGGGACATGAGCAGTTCTTC.

The chain has TRBV12-3 or TRBV12-4 and TRBJ1-2; the match to TRBD1 covers 7 bases. The CDR3 has 14 amino acids. The junction had 10 bases not matched to a gene; V was cut back by 8 bases and J by 4 bases. The CDR3: CASGRPGQIYGYTF. CDR3 coding DNA: TGTGCCAGCGGTCGACCGGGACAGATCTATGGCTACACCTTC.

This clonotype turned up a few times. The chain has TRBV7-2 and TRBJ2-1, with 12 bases identical to TRBD2. The length of the CDR3 is 15 residues. Per germline, CDR1 SGHTA and CDR2 FQGNSA. The V and J ends lost 5 bases and 9 bases, in that order; junction bases with no gene match: 8. This chain's CDR3 is CASSVTSGSVPEQFF. The CDR3 coding sequence is TGTGCCAGCAGCGTGACTAGCGGGAGTGTGCCTGAGCAGTTCTTC. Looking up the rest from reference TRBV7-2 and TRBJ2-1 gives the full variable domain: GAGVSQSPSNKVTEKGKDVELRCDPISGHTALYWYRQSLGQGLEFLIYFQGNSAPDKSGLPSDRFSAERTGGSVSTLTIQRTQQEDSAVYLCASSVTSGSVPEQFFGPGTRLTVL.

A remark on this clonotype: A much larger clone lies a single base off, so this may be a read error. The chain combines TRBV6-6 with TRBJ2-7; the D is unclear. The germline V and J ends were trimmed by 5 bases and 3 bases, with 11 bases remaining between them. Germline values: CDR1 MNHNY, CDR2 SVGAGI (reference sequence). The CDR3 consists of 13 residues. This chain's CDR3 is CASSDGYLYEQYF. For the CDR3, the DNA is TGTGCCAGCAGTGACGGATACCTCTACGAGCAGTACTTC.

This chain connects TRBV6-5 to TRBJ1-3; 9 nucleotides agree with TRBD1. The CDR3 spans 16 residues. Germline V lookup: CDR1 MNHEY, CDR2 SVGAGI. The V gene end was trimmed by 5 bases and the J gene end by 4 bases; junction bases not matched to a gene: 9. Here the CDR3 DNA reads TGTGCCAGCAGTACCCCCGGGACAGGGACAGGAAACACCATATATTTT. The encoded protein is CASSTPGTGTGNTIYF.

This clonotype was detected ten times or more. V is TRBV7-9 and J is TRBJ2-1; D is unclear. This CDR3 is 14 amino acids long. Germline V gene lookup returns CDR1 SEHNR and CDR2 FQNEAQ (reference sequence). The V end lost 5 bases, the J end lost 6 bases, and 14 bases lay between the germline ends. CDR3 DNA: TGTGCCAGCAGCCCCCAGTGGGTCGCCAATGAGCAGTTCTTC. Its protein is CASSPQWVANEQFF.

This sequence joins TRBV6-5 and TRBJ2-3; 9 positions agree with TRBD2. The V and J ends lost 0 bases and 0 bases, in that order; junction bases with no gene match: 10. Germline V gene sequence: CDR1 MNHEY, CDR2 SVGAGI. This CDR3 comprises 19 residues. This CDR3 is CASSYSTAGGFASTDTQYF. The CDR3 DNA sequence: TGTGCCAGCAGTTACTCGACAGCGGGGGGTTTCGCTAGCACAGATACGCAGTATTTT.

This clonotype was detected many times. V and J are TRBV5-1 and TRBJ2-1; TRBD2 matches 10 bases. V trimming: 1 base; J trimming: 2 bases; junction bases outside the gene matches: 9. This CDR3 region has 18 residues. CDR1 and CDR2 from the germline V gene are SGHRS and YFSETQ. The CDR3 sequence: CASSLYSGRTHPYNEQFF. DNA of the CDR3: TGCGCCAGCAGCTTGTATAGCGGGAGGACCCACCCCTACAATGAGCAGTTCTTC. Full variable domain (missing parts from reference TRBV5-1 and TRBJ2-1): KAGVTQTPRYLIKTRGQQVTLSCSPISGHRSVSWYQQTPGQGLQFLFEYFSETQRNKGNFPGRFSGRQFSNSRSEMNVSTLELGDSALYLCASSLYSGRTHPYNEQFFGPGTRLTVL.

This clonotype was seen many times. The V gene is TRBV6-6, the J gene TRBJ2-5; 7 bases are a match to TRBD1. The V gene end was trimmed by 5 bases and the J gene end by 1 base; junction bases not matched to a gene: 7. The CDR3 contains 15 residues. In germline, CDR1 is MNHNY, CDR2 SVGAGI (reference sequence). The CDR3 is CASSTTGEGQETQYF. Written as DNA, the CDR3 is TGTGCCAGCAGTACCACAGGGGAAGGCCAAGAGACCCAGTACTTC.

The rearrangement links TRBV20-1 to TRBJ2-1; D possibly corresponds to TRBD2 (7 bases). Trimming shortened V by 0 bases and J by 2 bases, and 14 bases separated the two germline ends. The CDR3 has 16 residues. Germline V gene sequence: CDR1 DFQATT, CDR2 SNEGSKA (reference sequence). The CDR3 reads CSARDRTGRAYNEQFF. The CDR3 DNA sequence: TGCAGTGCTAGAGATCGAACAGGGAGGGCCTACAATGAGCAGTTCTTC.

Comments on this clonotype: A junction end diverges from the germline sequence, so it may reflect a read error. The gene calls are TRBV6-5 and TRBJ2-4, with D perhaps matching TRBD1 or TRBD2 (5 bases each). The assigned J gene may be wrong: the sequence end matches TRBJ2-7 better. The CDR3 has 14 amino acids. The germline CDR1 and CDR2 sequences are MNHEY and SVGAGI. CDR3 region: CTSSRPGRGYEQYF. CDR3 DNA sequence: TGTACCAGCAGTAGGCCGGGACGGGGCTACGAGCAGTACTTC.

The rearrangement joins TRBV11-2 to TRBJ2-3, with 9 bases that match TRBD2. The junction had 7 bases not matched to a gene; V was cut back by 2 bases and J by 4 bases. CDR1 SGHAT and CDR2 FQNNGV come from the germline V gene. This CDR3 region has 16 residues. The chain's CDR3 is CASSLRLAGMADTQYF. CDR3 DNA: TGTGCCAGCAGCTTACGTCTAGCGGGAATGGCAGATACGCAGTATTTT. Drawing the rest from reference TRBV11-2 and TRBJ2-3, the complete variable domain is EAGVAQSPRYKIIEKRQSVAFWCNPISGHATLYWYQQILGQGPKLLIQFQNNGVVDDSQLPKDRFSAERLKGVDSTLKIQPAKLEDSAVYLCASSLRLAGMADTQYFGPGTRLTVL.

This clonotype was seen a handful of times. The chain has TRBV29-1 and TRBJ1-2; D gene unclear. Germline V gives CDR1 SQVTM, CDR2 ANQGSEA. The CDR3 covers 11 residues. The ends were cut back, 0 bases at V and 9 bases at J, with 8 bases in the middle. CDR3 coding DNA: TGCAGCGTTGAAGAGTTCAGGAGCTACACCTTC. Its translation is CSVEEFRSYTF.

DNA of the CDR3: TGTGCCAGCAGCCCAGACGTGGGACAGGGTCAAGAGACCCAGTACTTC. Its translation: CASSPDVGQGQETQYF. This chain uses TRBV7-2 with TRBJ2-5, with TRBD1 matching 9 bases. CDR1 SGHTA and CDR2 FQGNSA come from the germline V gene. V gave up 5 bases and J gave up 2 bases; unmatched junction bases: 9. The CDR3 is 16 amino acids.

This clonotype has more than one count but fewer than ten. The chain joins TRBV20-1 to TRBJ2-1, with TRBD2 identical over 10 bases. CDR1 and CDR2 from the germline V gene are DFQATT and SNEGSKA (reference sequence). V lost 6 bases, J lost 2 bases, and 7 bases stayed unmatched. This CDR3 region has 15 residues. The CDR3 DNA is TGCAGTGCGGGAGGACTAGCGGTCACCTACAATGAGCAGTTCTTC. Residues: CSAGGLAVTYNEQFF.

The chain carries TRBV20-1 and TRBJ1-1, with D possibly being TRBD1 (6 bases). Trimming took 6 bases from V and 8 from J, leaving 22 bases between them. The CDR3 runs 14 residues. Germline V lookup: CDR1 DFQATT, CDR2 SNEGSKA (reference sequence). CDR3 protein: CSAVDRPGVTEAFF. CDR3 DNA: TGCAGTGCCGTAGACCGGCCAGGGGTCACGGAAGCTTTCTTT.

The count of this clonotype is one. The germline gene is not matched at one end of the junction; a read error may be the cause. The rearrangement links TRBV4-2 to TRBJ1-2, with unresolved D. Germline V gene lookup returns CDR1 LGHNA and CDR2 YNFKEQ. The CDR3 runs 15 residues. The DNA of the CDR3 is TGTGTCAGCAGCCAAGAAGGGCTCGGAAACTATGGCTACACCTTC. Its translation: CVSSQEGLGNYGYTF.

This clonotype was detected only once. V is TRBV29-1 and J is TRBJ1-1; 7 bases fit TRBD1. This CDR3 contains 13 residues. V shed 2 bases and J 9 bases; nucleotides not matched to a gene: 9. Germline assignment: CDR1 SQVTM and CDR2 ANQGSEA. This CDR3 is CSVERDSGPKAFF. The CDR3 DNA reads as TGCAGCGTTGAACGGGACAGCGGTCCAAAAGCTTTCTTT.

This clonotype has a handful of counts. The chain links TRBV4-2 to TRBJ2-1; 11 bases map to TRBD2. The germline V gene has CDR1 LGHNA and CDR2 YNFKEQ. Trimming removed 4 bases from V and 8 bases from J; junction bases left unmatched: 10. This CDR3 contains 16 residues. DNA for the CDR3: TGTGCCAGCAGCCGCCCCGCTGGGACTAGCGGCCATGAGCAGTTCTTC. Its translation is CASSRPAGTSGHEQFF.

This clonotype was seen a handful of times. The chain uses TRBV7-9 and TRBJ2-4, with D possibly being TRBD2 (6 bases). The ends were cut back, 2 bases at V and 6 bases at J, with 17 bases in the middle. The CDR3 sequence is 16 residues long. Germline CDR1 and CDR2: SEHNR and FQNEAQ (reference sequence). This CDR3 reads CASSLIGGVLGNIQYF. CDR3 DNA: TGTGCCAGCAGCTTAATCGGGGGAGTACTCGGAAACATTCAGTACTTC.

The V gene is TRBV12-3 or TRBV12-4, the J gene TRBJ1-6; D not certain. V lost 3 bases to trimming and J lost 10 bases, with 16 bases between them. The length of the CDR3 is 15 residues. The CDR3 region has the DNA TGTGCCAGCAGTTTTTTCGGCAGGAAAGGCTCACCCCTCCACTTT. This codes for CASSFFGRKGSPLHF.

This clonotype was seen a handful of times. The chain carries TRBV7-9 and TRBJ1-4; the D is unclear. The V gene lost 5 bases and the J gene lost 3 bases, with 10 bases spanning the gap. The germline CDR1 and CDR2 sequences are SEHNR and FQNEAQ (reference sequence). There are 14 residues in the CDR3. The CDR3 DNA reads TGTGCCAGCAGCGGTGTCAGCTCTAATGAAAAACTGTTTTTT. Translating gives CASSGVSSNEKLFF.

This clonotype occurred a few times. The gene calls are TRBV6-5 and TRBJ2-3; D call uncertain. Germline V gene lookup returns CDR1 MNHEY and CDR2 SVGAGI. V was clipped by 6 bases and J by 3 bases, with 13 bases between them. This CDR3 is built from 14 residues. CDR3 loop: CASSAPGRTDTQYF. CDR3 bases: TGTGCCAGCAGCGCGCCCGGGCGAACAGATACGCAGTATTTT.

The chain carries TRBV20-1 and TRBJ1-2, with D perhaps TRBD1 (5 bases). V lost 5 bases to trimming and J lost 8 bases, with 18 bases between them. Germline CDR1 is DFQATT and CDR2 is SNEGSKA (reference sequence). CDR3 length: 13 amino acids. The CDR3 coding sequence is TGCAGTGCTCGTACGGGGCATTGGGAGGGCTACACCTTC. Its protein product is CSARTGHWEGYTF.

This clonotype showed up just a few times. The chain is built from TRBV20-1 and TRBJ2-7; 11 bases are shared with TRBD2. Matching the DNA end better, TRBJ2-5 makes the J call doubtful. Looked up from germline, CDR1 is DFQATT and CDR2 is SNEGSKA (reference sequence). The CDR3 sequence is 15 residues long. The CDR3: CSARPIAGGSETQYF. DNA of the CDR3: TGCAGTGCTAGACCAATAGCGGGGGGGTCAGAGACCCAGTACTTC.